In its sample, the clone carrying this T cell receptor (beta chain) was seen a few times. Antigen unknown. Then a second PCR, running about 6 to 11 cycles, was carried out with a sample-barcoded 5' primer and a J-beta primer mix. Through a template-switch adaptor with 12 random nucleotides, each cDNA molecule received a tag. TCRdb reanalysed the 5' RACE reads using MiXCR and keeps one entry per CDR3 protein. The table shows 550,000 to 650,000 distinct CDR3 sequences, with roughly a quarter occurring only once. The CDR3 has 14 amino acids. Germline-derived CDR1 and CDR2 are MDHEN and SYDVKM. Isolation of PBMCs gave at least 6.5 million cells per sample. The data are from a study of blood T cells in healthy people across ages. Findings of the study overall: Per million T cells, TCR beta diversity dropped roughly linearly as age increased.

This same sample was also taken into another study, of T cells of mothers and their children. That paper states: Sequencing got over 9.5 million TCR beta CDR3 reads from each mother and roughly 2.7 million from each child.

The source material was blood. The V call is TRBV28, the J call TRBJ2-5; D remains unclear. Matching the DNA end better, TRBJ2-7 makes the J call doubtful. The TCR comes from a boy between 2 and 10 years old in good health. CDR3 nucleotides: TGTGCCAGCAGTTTAGGTGCGGCCCCCTACGAGCAGTACTTC. It codes for CASSLGAAPYEQYF.